The T cell receptor beta chain described here comes from a study of cytomegalovirus exposure and HLA in healthy donors. Study as a whole: An analysis done earlier identified roughly 120 million unique TCR beta sequences from about 179 million T cells. Study conclusions and caveats: The later analysis indicated that the majority of CMV-associated TCR beta chains appeared HLA-restricted.

Vbeta (60) and Jbeta (13) primers were used in the PCR. Produced via immunoSEQ multiplex PCR; TCRdb's table is partial and in-frame only. The sample yields 150,000 to 200,000 clones, more than 75% seen once. This clone was observed a handful of times. No antigen is known for it. Deletions cut 0 bases from V and 3 bases from J, with 8 bases between. The length of the CDR3 is 15 residues. Germline CDR1 is MNHEY and CDR2 is SVGAGI. This chain links TRBV6-5 with TRBJ1-4; D ambiguous. Sequenced material: PBMCs. The origin of this receptor is a man aged 40-55 years in good health and CMV-seropositive. Written as DNA, the CDR3 is TGTGCCAGCAGTTACTCGATGGGAGCTAATGAAAAACTGTTTTTT. It yields the protein CASSYSMGANEKLFF.